This TCR beta chain was recorded in a study of cytomegalovirus exposure and HLA in healthy donors. Germline CDR1 is DFQATT and CDR2 is SNEGSKA (reference sequence). The CDR3 spans 11 residues. A multiplex PCR was run with 60 Vbeta primers and 13 Jbeta primers. Only in-frame clones appear in the TCRdb table, and some are missing; sequencing was by immunoSEQ multiplex PCR. Of more than 150,000 clones in the sample, approximately 80% were seen once. Material for sequencing was PBMCs. The TCR was taken from a woman aged 45-59 years in good health and CMV-seropositive. The rearrangement uses TRBV20-1 and TRBJ2-3; D unresolved. CDR3 sequence: CSARRTDTQYF. The DNA of the CDR3 is TGCAGCGCGCGTCGCACAGATACGCAGTATTTT.